The T cell receptor (beta chain) under discussion was sequenced for a study of read filtering for tumor transcriptome and immune sequencing. Points from the study as a whole: The sorted CD138-negative fraction was a mixed bone marrow immune population, not purified T cells.

This clonotype appeared many times. The antigen is not known. Deletions cut 4 bases from V and 0 bases from J, with 11 bases between. The length of the CDR3 is 15 residues. From 400 to 450 ng of RNA, a library with molecular barcoded alpha/delta and beta/gamma adaptors was made. One entry per CDR3 protein, called by TCRdb with MiXCR from the reads. Of under 150,000 distinct CDR3 sequences in the sample, approximately 13% were seen once. The chain combines TRBV12-3 or TRBV12-4 with TRBJ2-3; TRBD1 is a possible D gene (6 bases). Sequencing was carried out using a population of CD138-negative cells sorted from bone marrow. This clonotype was sampled from a donor aged 40 or older with multiple myeloma. This CDR3 is CASSSTGISTDTQYF. The DNA of the CDR3 is TGTGCCAGCAGTTCCACAGGGATTAGCACAGATACGCAGTATTTT.